What follows are 9 T cell receptor beta chains derived from one specimen sequenced in a study of shared clonotypes between healthy human individuals. Profiled with immunoSEQ multiplex PCR; TCRdb holds only in-frame clones, not every one. The sample lists roughly 1,500,000 clones, roughly 98.5% seen once, with about 0.35% in the top ten. The sequenced sample was naive CD4+ T cells sorted from blood. Regarding subset: CD45RA+ positively selected. All receptors derive from a young man in good health.

V is TRBV4-3 and J is TRBJ2-2, with TRBD1 identical over 10 bases. The CDR3 runs 15 residues. The ends lost 4 bases at V and 8 bases at J; junction bases unmatched: 7. The germline gives CDR1 LGHNA, CDR2 YSLEER. The CDR3 here is CASSPGTGVVGELFF. DNA of the CDR3: TGCGCCAGCAGCCCCGGGACAGGGGTAGTAGGGGAGCTGTTTTTT.

This clone was found once. This sequence joins TRBV6-1 and TRBJ1-1; no reliable D call. CDR1 and CDR2 (germline): MNHNS, SASEGT. Deletions cut 3 bases from V and 1 base from J, with 6 bases between. The CDR3 is made up of 13 amino acids. The CDR3 DNA reads as TGTGCCAGCAGTGAGAAAGGGAACACTGAAGCTTTCTTT. Amino acid sequence: CASSEKGNTEAFF.

The chain links TRBV2 to TRBJ1-5; 7 bases line up with TRBD1. Trimming cost V 4 bases and J 1 base; bases outside gene matches: 7. This CDR3 contains 16 residues. Germline V gene data show CDR1 as SNHLY and CDR2 as FYNNEI. CDR3 sequence (DNA): TGTGCCAGCAGTGTTAGGGGGCATGAGAGCAATCAGCCCCAGCATTTT. Its protein is CASSVRGHESNQPQHF.

The chain joins TRBV28 to TRBJ1-5; tentative D call: TRBD1 (6 bases). The ends were cut back, 7 bases at V and 6 bases at J, with 13 bases in the middle. Germline V gene data show CDR1 as MDHEN and CDR2 as SYDVKM. The CDR3 is 13 amino acids. CDR3 protein: CASKKQGTQPQHF. The CDR3 DNA follows: TGTGCCAGCAAAAAACAGGGTACTCAGCCCCAGCATTTT.

The chain employs TRBV5-1 and TRBJ2-3; 11 bases are shared with TRBD2. The V segment lost 4 bases and the J segment 5 bases; nucleotides outside the gene matches: 15. The CDR3 spans 18 residues. CDR1 and CDR2 from the germline V gene are SGHRS and YFSETQ. In nucleotides, the CDR3 is TGCGCCAGCAGCCCTGGACTAGCGGGTGTTTTAGCGGGAGATACGCAGTATTTT. Encoded protein: CASSPGLAGVLAGDTQYF.

This chain connects TRBV18 to TRBJ2-1; 7 nucleotides match TRBD2. Germline loops: CDR1 KGHSH, CDR2 LQKENI. V lost 3 bases and J lost 4; bases outside the gene matches: 9. The CDR3 has 16 amino acids. This chain's CDR3 is CASSPAGVGMYNEQFF. In DNA form, the CDR3 reads TGTGCCAGCTCACCGGCGGGAGTCGGGATGTACAATGAGCAGTTCTTC. Full variable domain (remainder filled in from reference TRBV18 and TRBJ2-1): NAGVMQNPRHLVRRRGQEARLRCSPMKGHSHVYWYRQLPEEGLKFMVYLQKENIIDESGMPKERFSAEFPKEGPSILRIQQVVRGDSAAYFCASSPAGVGMYNEQFFGPGTRLTVL.

Only one count was recorded for this clone. The chain has TRBV19 and TRBJ2-5; no clear D gene. This CDR3 comprises 14 residues. CDR1 is LNHDA and CDR2 is SQIVND in the germline V gene (reference sequence). The V gene lost 5 bases and the J gene lost 5 bases, with 15 bases spanning the gap. This CDR3 is CASSPRVSRETQYF. The CDR3 DNA reads TGTGCCAGTAGTCCCCGTGTTAGTAGGGAGACCCAGTACTTC.

The chain recombines TRBV5-4 with TRBJ2-3; 13 bases line up with TRBD2. The CDR3 extends over 18 amino acids. V was pared by 4 bases and J by 4 bases, with 12 bases of the junction left unmatched. Germline V gives CDR1 SGHNT, CDR2 YYREEE (reference sequence). CDR3 nucleotides: TGTGCCAGCAGCCCTACTCCTAGGACTAGCGGGAGTTCAGATACGCAGTATTTT. Its translation is CASSPTPRTSGSSDTQYF.

The chain uses TRBV19 and TRBJ2-7, with D possibly TRBD1 on 6 matching bases. Germline CDR1 reads LNHDA; CDR2 reads SQIVND (reference sequence). Trimming cost V 2 bases and J 3 bases, with 14 bases left between them. CDR3 size: 15 residues. The CDR3 spells CASSISPDSLYEQYF. CDR3 nucleotides: TGTGCCAGTAGTATATCCCCGGACAGCCTCTACGAGCAGTACTTC.